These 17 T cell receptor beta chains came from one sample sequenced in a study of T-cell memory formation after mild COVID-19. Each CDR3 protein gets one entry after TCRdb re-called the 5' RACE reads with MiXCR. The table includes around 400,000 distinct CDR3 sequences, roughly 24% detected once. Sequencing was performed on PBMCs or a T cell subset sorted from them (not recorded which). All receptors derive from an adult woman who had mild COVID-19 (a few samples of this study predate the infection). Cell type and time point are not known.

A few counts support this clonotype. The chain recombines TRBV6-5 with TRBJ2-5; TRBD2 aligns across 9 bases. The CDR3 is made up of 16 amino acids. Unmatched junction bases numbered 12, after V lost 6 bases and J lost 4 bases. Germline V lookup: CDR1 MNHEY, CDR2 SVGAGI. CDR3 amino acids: CASSRRGGRISETQYF. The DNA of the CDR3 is TGTGCCAGCAGCCGGCGGGGGGGCAGGATCTCAGAGACCCAGTACTTC.

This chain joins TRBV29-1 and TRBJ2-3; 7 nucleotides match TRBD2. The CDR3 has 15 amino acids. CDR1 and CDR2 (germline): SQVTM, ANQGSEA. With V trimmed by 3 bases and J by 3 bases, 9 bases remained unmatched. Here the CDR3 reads CSVDWGGRGTDTQYF. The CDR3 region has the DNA TGCAGCGTTGATTGGGGCGGGAGAGGGACAGATACGCAGTATTTT.

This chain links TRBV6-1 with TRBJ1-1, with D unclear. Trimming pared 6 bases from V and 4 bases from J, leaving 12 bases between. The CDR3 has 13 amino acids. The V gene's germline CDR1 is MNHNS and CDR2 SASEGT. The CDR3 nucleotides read TGTGCCAGCAGGTTAAGCTTAGGCACTGAAGCTTTCTTT. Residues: CASRLSLGTEAFF.

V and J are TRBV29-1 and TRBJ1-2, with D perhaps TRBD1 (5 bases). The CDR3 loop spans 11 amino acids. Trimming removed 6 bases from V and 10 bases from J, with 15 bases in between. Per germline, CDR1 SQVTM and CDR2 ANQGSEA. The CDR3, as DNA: TGCAGCGTGGAAAGGGGCCCTGCCTACACCTTC. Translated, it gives CSVERGPAYTF.

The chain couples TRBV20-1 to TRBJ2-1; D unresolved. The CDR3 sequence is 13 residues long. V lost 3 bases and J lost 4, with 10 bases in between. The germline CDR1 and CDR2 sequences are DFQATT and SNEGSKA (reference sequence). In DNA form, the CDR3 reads TGCAGTGCTAGGGCTACTTCTTACAATGAGCAGTTCTTC. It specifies CSARATSYNEQFF.

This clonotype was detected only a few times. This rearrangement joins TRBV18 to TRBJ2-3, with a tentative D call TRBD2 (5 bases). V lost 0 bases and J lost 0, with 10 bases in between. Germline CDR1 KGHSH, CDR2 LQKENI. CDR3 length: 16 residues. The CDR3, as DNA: TGTGCCAGCTCACCACCCTCACGGACTAGCACAGATACGCAGTATTTT. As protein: CASSPPSRTSTDTQYF.

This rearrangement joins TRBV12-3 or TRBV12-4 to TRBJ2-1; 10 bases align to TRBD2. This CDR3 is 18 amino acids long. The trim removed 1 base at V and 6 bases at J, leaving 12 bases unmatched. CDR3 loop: CASSLGLAGAKHINEQFF. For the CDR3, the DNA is TGTGCCAGCAGTTTAGGGCTAGCGGGAGCGAAGCACATCAATGAGCAGTTCTTC.

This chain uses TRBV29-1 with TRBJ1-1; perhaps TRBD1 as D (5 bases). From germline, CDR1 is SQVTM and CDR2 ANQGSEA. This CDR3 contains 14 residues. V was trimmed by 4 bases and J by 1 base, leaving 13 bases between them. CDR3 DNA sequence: TGCAGCGTTGGCGCCGGGGCGCCGAACACTGAAGCTTTCTTT. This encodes CSVGAGAPNTEAFF.

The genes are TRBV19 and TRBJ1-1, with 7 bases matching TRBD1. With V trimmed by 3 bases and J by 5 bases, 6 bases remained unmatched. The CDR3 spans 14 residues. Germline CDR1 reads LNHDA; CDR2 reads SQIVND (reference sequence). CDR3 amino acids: CASSIIPGGTEAFF. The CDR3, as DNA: TGTGCCAGTAGTATTATCCCAGGGGGGACTGAAGCTTTCTTT.

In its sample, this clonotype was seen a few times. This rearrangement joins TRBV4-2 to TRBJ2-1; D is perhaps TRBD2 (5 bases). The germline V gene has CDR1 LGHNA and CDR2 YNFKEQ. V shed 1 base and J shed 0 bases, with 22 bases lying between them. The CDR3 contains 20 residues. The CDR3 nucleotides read TGTGCCAGCAGCCAAGTGAGTGGTGCGAGGGCCCCGAGCTCCTACAATGAGCAGTTCTTC. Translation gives CASSQVSGARAPSSYNEQFF.

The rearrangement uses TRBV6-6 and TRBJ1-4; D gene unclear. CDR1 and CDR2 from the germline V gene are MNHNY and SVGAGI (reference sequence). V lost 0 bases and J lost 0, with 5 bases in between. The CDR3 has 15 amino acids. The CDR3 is CASSYSEATNEKLFF. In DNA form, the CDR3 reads TGTGCCAGCAGTTACTCAGAAGCAACTAATGAAAAACTGTTTTTT.

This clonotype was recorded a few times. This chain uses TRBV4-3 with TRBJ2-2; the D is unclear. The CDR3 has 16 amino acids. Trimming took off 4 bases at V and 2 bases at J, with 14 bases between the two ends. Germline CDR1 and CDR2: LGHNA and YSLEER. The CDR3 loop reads CASSPLVMLNTGELFF. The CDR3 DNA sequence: TGCGCCAGCAGCCCATTAGTTATGTTAAACACCGGGGAGCTGTTTTTT.

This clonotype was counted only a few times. CDR3 sequence: CASSQASGTTEAFF. The CDR3 bases are TGTGCCAGCAGCCAAGCTTCGGGGACCACTGAAGCTTTCTTT. This chain connects TRBV4-2 to TRBJ1-1, with D perhaps TRBD1 (5 bases). Germline CDR1 reads LGHNA; CDR2 reads YNFKEQ. This CDR3 is 14 amino acids long. The V gene lost 1 base and the J gene lost 4 bases, with 10 bases spanning the gap.

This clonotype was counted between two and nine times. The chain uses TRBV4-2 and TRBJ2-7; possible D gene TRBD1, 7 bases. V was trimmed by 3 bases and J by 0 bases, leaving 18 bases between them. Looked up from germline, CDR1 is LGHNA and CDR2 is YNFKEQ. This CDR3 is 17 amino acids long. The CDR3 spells CASSQEWGDSRSYEQYF. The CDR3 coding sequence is TGTGCCAGCAGCCAGGAATGGGGGGACAGTCGCTCCTACGAGCAGTACTTC.

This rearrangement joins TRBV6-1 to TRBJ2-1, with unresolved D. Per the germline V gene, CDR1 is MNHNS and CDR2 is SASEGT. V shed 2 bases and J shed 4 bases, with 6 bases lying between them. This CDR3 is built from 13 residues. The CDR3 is CASSEPGYNEQFF. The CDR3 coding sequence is TGTGCCAGCAGTGAACCCGGGTACAATGAGCAGTTCTTC.

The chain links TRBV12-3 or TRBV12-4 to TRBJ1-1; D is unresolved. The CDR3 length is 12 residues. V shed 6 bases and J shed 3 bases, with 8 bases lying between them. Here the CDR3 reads CASRPAHTEAFF. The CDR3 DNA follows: TGTGCCAGCAGGCCTGCTCACACTGAAGCTTTCTTT.

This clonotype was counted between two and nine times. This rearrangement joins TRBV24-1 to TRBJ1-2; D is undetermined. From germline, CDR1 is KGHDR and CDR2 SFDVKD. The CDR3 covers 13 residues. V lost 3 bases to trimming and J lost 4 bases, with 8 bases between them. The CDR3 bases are TGTGCCACCAGTGATGGGCTGACCTATGGCTACACCTTC. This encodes CATSDGLTYGYTF.